This TCR beta chain was retrieved from a study of chemoradiotherapy in HPV16-positive cancers. This clone was observed a few times. TCRdb's table, derived via immunoSEQ multiplex PCR, lists solely in-frame clones and lacks some. The sample shows about 9,200 clones, around 75% of them seen only once. The specimen comprised tumor tissue, sampled from a patient who underwent chemoradiotherapy. This sequence was found in a human donor with HPV-associated anogenital cancer.

The CDR3 nucleotides read TGTGCCAGCAGCTTATTAACTAGCGGGGGTTACTCCTACAATGAGCAGTTCTTC. Protein product: CASSLLTSGGYSYNEQFF. V is TRBV7-8 and J is TRBJ2-1, with 11 bases aligning to TRBD2. This CDR3 is built from 18 residues. Germline V lookup: CDR1 SGHVS, CDR2 FQNEAQ. The ends lost 2 bases at V and 0 bases at J; junction bases unmatched: 6.